The clone carrying this TCR beta chain was observed once. How the authors handled the data: Reference gene primer amplification gave nucleated cell count estimates. Data came from immunoSEQ multiplex PCR; TCRdb stores just in-frame clones and leaves some out. V, J and clone size were drawn from that table, and D and trimming were deduced from the DNA. Of about 150,000 clones in the sample, 65% to 85% are singletons; the top ten hold 5.5% to 7.5%. The sample belongs to a study of blood T cell repertoires in COVID-19. Study-level background: COVID-19 samples from acute and convalescent phases originated in the United States, Italy and Spain.

Individuals drawn from 24 US areas were roughly 18 to 95 years old. Exposed volunteers were people who met a COVID-19 case within 2 weeks before study entry. The TCR comes from a woman in her forties or fifties who had been exposed to COVID-19. Sequencing was carried out using PBMCs or T cells enriched from blood (not recorded which).

The CDR3 coding sequence is TGTGCCAGCAGTTTTACAGGGCGCTATCAGCCCCAGCATTTT. Its translation: CASSFTGRYQPQHF. The chain uses TRBV28 and TRBJ1-5; tentatively, D is TRBD1 (6 bases). CDR3 length: 14 amino acids. The V and J ends lost 3 bases and 5 bases respectively, with 11 bases between them. Germline V gene data show CDR1 as MDHEN and CDR2 as SYDVKM.